This T cell receptor beta chain was retrieved from a study of T cell responses to AZD1222 COVID-19 vaccine. General study results and limits: Spike-specific TCR breadth and depth went up after people got two AZD1222 doses.

Clones were read by immunoSEQ multiplex PCR, and TCRdb kept only the in-frame ones, dropping some. The table shows fewer than 55,000 clones, with approximately 80% occurring only once. To note about this clone: The antigen remains unidentified.

This clonotype originated in an adult in good health. Sequencing was performed on peripheral blood, taken on day 0 of MenACWY control vaccination.

CDR3 sequence reads: CATSGTGESRPQHF. As DNA, the CDR3 is TGTGCCACCAGTGGGACAGGGGAGTCGCGGCCCCAGCATTTT. The gene calls are TRBV24-1 and TRBJ1-5, with 9 bases aligning to TRBD1. Germline V CDR1 and CDR2: KGHDR, SFDVKD. J gave up 9 bases and V 5 bases, and 7 bases lay outside the gene matches. The length of the CDR3 is 14 residues.